Following are 15 T cell receptor beta chains from one sample sequenced in a study of CXCR3-negative and CXCR3-positive naive CD8 T cells. All TRB cDNA libraries came from 5' RACE performed with UMI labels. TCRdb re-called the 5' RACE reads and catalogs CDR3 proteins one per entry, DNA excluded. The sample holds 100,000 to 150,000 distinct CDR3 sequences. Material: naive CXCR3- CD8+ T cells from blood. The subset is: CD45RO-CCR7+CD27+CD95- naive CD8+ T cells lacking CXCR3 (TNR3-). These receptors were obtained from a human donor in good health. Some clones in this sample may be carry-over from other donors' samples.

The rearrangement joins TRBV3-1 to TRBJ1-1; no DNA is available, so the TRBD1 call from TCRdb remains unchecked. The CDR3 consists of 16 residues. The V gene's germline CDR1 is LGHDT and CDR2 YNNKEL (reference sequence). CDR3 amino acids: CASSYNNRVYNTEAFF.

This sequence joins TRBV5-1 and TRBJ1-2; TCRdb reports TRBD1, a call that lacks DNA to check it against. From germline, CDR1 is SGHRS and CDR2 YFSETQ. This CDR3 spans 16 amino acids. The CDR3 here is CASSLVSVDRVYGYTF.

This rearrangement joins TRBV29-1 to TRBJ2-7; TCRdb selects TRBD1, and the lack of DNA leaves this call unchecked. This CDR3 has 16 residues. Germline V gene lookup returns CDR1 SQVTM and CDR2 ANQGSEA. CDR3 region: CSVVIRTGTEGGEQYF.

The chain links TRBV12-3 or TRBV12-4 to TRBJ1-5; the TRBD1 assignment by TCRdb is unverifiable without DNA. The length of the CDR3 is 15 residues. The CDR3 protein is CASSFGDGSNQPQHF.

V gene TRBV6-6 combines with J gene TRBJ2-7. This CDR3 is 13 amino acids long. The germline CDR1 and CDR2 sequences are MNHNY and SVGAGI (reference sequence). This CDR3 reads CASTAFILDEQYF.

The gene calls are TRBV6-2 or TRBV6-3 and TRBJ1-4; the D call from TCRdb, TRBD1, cannot be confirmed without DNA. Germline-derived CDR1 and CDR2 are MNHEY and SVGEGT. The CDR3 length is 13 residues. The CDR3: CASADSFNEKLFF.

The J gene is TRBJ2-7, the V gene TRBV13; TCRdb proposes TRBD1, but this gene call is untestable without DNA. Germline V gene data show CDR1 as PRHDT and CDR2 as FYEKMQ (reference sequence). The CDR3 is 14 amino acids. CDR3 in amino acids: CASSLGTGYNEQYF. Full variable domain (remainder filled in from reference TRBV13 and TRBJ2-7): AAGVIQSPRHLIKEKRETATLKCYPIPRHDTVYWYQQGPGQDPQFLISFYEKMQSDKGSIPDRFSAQQFSDYHSELNMSSLELGDSALYFCASSLGTGYNEQYFGPGTRLTVT.

The J gene is TRBJ2-5, the V gene TRBV13; TCRdb names TRBD2, which stays unverified in the absence of DNA. The CDR3 loop spans 16 amino acids. Germline assignment: CDR1 PRHDT and CDR2 FYEKMQ (reference sequence). The chain's CDR3 is CASSLVSGRNQETQYF.

The rearrangement joins TRBV4-1 to TRBJ2-1; TCRdb returns TRBD1, unconfirmable since there is no DNA. The CDR3 is 15 residues long. Germline V gene lookup returns CDR1 MGHRA and CDR2 YSYEKL. The CDR3 spells CASSQDPRDGDEQFF.

The rearrangement joins TRBV11-3 to TRBJ1-2; TCRdb calls TRBD1, which cannot be checked without DNA. CDR3 length: 13 residues. Looked up from germline, CDR1 is SGHNT and CDR2 is YENEEA. This CDR3 reads CASSLGQGLEQNF. Drawing the rest from reference TRBV11-3 and TRBJ1-2, the complete variable domain is EAGVVQSPRYKIIEKKQPVAFWCNPISGHNTLYWYLQNLGQGPELLIRYENEEAVDDSQLPKDRFSAERLKGVDSTLKIQPAELGDSAVYLCASSLGQGLEQNFGSGTRLTVV.

V and J are TRBV20-1 and TRBJ2-3. CDR1 and CDR2 (germline): DFQATT, SNEGSKA (reference sequence). The CDR3 is 13 residues long. The chain's CDR3 is CSARLWNPDTQYF.

The V and J genes are TRBV29-1 and TRBJ2-4; TCRdb names TRBD1, which stays unverified in the absence of DNA. The CDR3 spans 15 residues. Germline-derived CDR1 and CDR2 are SQVTM and ANQGSEA. CDR3 residues: CSAGTGEDAKNIQYF.

The J gene is TRBJ1-5, the V gene TRBV21-1; TCRdb calls TRBD1, which cannot be checked without DNA. TRBV21-1 is termed a pseudogene. The CDR3 covers 18 residues. This CDR3 is CASPRGVQGKSLGQPQHF.

This chain uses TRBV6-2 or TRBV6-3 with TRBJ2-7; TCRdb lists TRBD1, though no DNA is available to test this call. Per the germline V gene, CDR1 is MNHEY and CDR2 is SVGEGT. CDR3 length: 14 residues. CDR3 amino acids: CASSSLGQVYEQYF.

The chain links TRBV12-3 or TRBV12-4 to TRBJ2-3; checking the TCRdb D call of TRBD2 is not possible without DNA. This CDR3 has 15 amino acids. CDR3 region: CASRRTSGDTDTQYF.